These T cell receptor beta chains were read from a single sample in a study of cytomegalovirus exposure and HLA in healthy donors. Measured with immunoSEQ multiplex PCR; TCRdb has only the in-frame clones, and not every one. The table records about 70,000 clones, around two thirds of them present only once. Sequences were obtained from PBMCs. The receptors were sampled from a human donor in good health. The CDR3 runs from the conserved cysteine through the conserved F or W. A D gene is named only where the DNA matches it firmly. Clone size is stated in some rows and not others, as once, few, many or a class when expanded.

cdr3_nt	cdr3_aa	cdr3_length	j_call	clone_size	d_call	v_call
TGTGCCATTCGACAGGGAGGAAACACTGAAGCTTTCTTT	CAIRQGGNTEAFF	13	TRBJ1-1	.	TRBD1	TRBV6-5
TGTGCCAGCAGCCGCCAACAGGGGGTAGCCTACGAGCAGTACTTC	CASSRQQGVAYEQYF	15	TRBJ2-7	.	TRBD1	TRBV7-9
TGCGCCAGCAGCTTACAACTAGCGGGACCCTACGAGCAGTACTTC	CASSLQLAGPYEQYF	15	TRBJ2-7	.	TRBD2	TRBV5-1
TGCGCCAGCAGCCGACGGGAAAACACTGAAGCTTTCTTT	CASSRRENTEAFF	13	TRBJ1-1	.	.	TRBV10-1
TGTGCCTGGAGTGTACAATCAACCTACGAGCAGTACTTC	CAWSVQSTYEQYF	13	TRBJ2-7	.	.	TRBV30
TGTGCCAGCAGTGAACGCGTGTTAGGGGGAGATGAGCAGTTCTTC	CASSERVLGGDEQFF	15	TRBJ2-1	.	.	TRBV6-1
TGTGCCAGCAGTCTTAGCGGGGGCTACCTAGGCGAGCAGTACTTC	CASSLSGGYLGEQYF	15	TRBJ2-7	.	TRBD2	TRBV27
TGTGCCAGCAAGGGGTCAGGGGGCGCGTGCGAGCAGTACTTC	CASKGSGGACEQYF	14	TRBJ2-7	.	TRBD1	TRBV25-1
TGCAGCGTTGATTGGGGACAGGGGGCAACCGGGGAGCTGTTTTTT	CSVDWGQGATGELFF	15	TRBJ2-2	.	TRBD1	TRBV29-1
TGCGCCAGCAGCCTCCCACAGGGGGTAGGCACTGAAGCTTTCTTT	CASSLPQGVGTEAFF	15	TRBJ1-1	few	TRBD1	TRBV4-1
TGTGCCAGCAGCTTACTACGGAGCAACTACGAGCAGTACTTC	CASSLLRSNYEQYF	14	TRBJ2-7	few	.	TRBV7-3